This T cell receptor beta chain was captured by sequencing in a study of blood T cell repertoires in COVID-19. Study at large: Nucleic acid was either cDNA or gDNA, and it came from T cells, B-cell-depleted T cells, or PBMCs.

Sequencing was performed with immunoSEQ multiplex PCR; in TCRdb, only in-frame clones are kept and a portion is missing. The repertoire holds hundreds of thousands of clones, with around 87% as singletons. This CDR3 is built from 15 residues. Trimming removed 2 bases from V and 7 bases from J, with 12 bases in between. CDR1 and CDR2 from the germline V gene are LGHDT and YNNKEL (reference sequence). The TCR was taken from a woman aged 55-75 years with COVID-19, enrolled during active disease. The chain couples TRBV3-1 (or the pseudogene TRBV3-2) to TRBJ1-6; maybe TRBD1 (6 bases). The sequenced material came from peripheral blood. Written as DNA, the CDR3 is TGTGCCAGCAGCCAAAATCGGCAGGGGAATTCACCCCTCCACTTT. Its protein product is CASSQNRQGNSPLHF.